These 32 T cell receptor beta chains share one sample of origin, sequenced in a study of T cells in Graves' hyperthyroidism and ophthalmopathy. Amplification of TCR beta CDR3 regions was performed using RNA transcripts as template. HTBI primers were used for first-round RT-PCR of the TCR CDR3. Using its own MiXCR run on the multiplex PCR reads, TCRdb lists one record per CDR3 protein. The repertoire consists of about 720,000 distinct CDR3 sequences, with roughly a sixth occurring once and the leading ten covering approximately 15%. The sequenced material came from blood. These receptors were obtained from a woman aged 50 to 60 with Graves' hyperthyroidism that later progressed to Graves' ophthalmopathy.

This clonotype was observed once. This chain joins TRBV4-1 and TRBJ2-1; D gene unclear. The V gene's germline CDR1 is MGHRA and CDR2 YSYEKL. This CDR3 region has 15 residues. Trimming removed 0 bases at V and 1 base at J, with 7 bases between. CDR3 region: CASSQESYSYNEQFF. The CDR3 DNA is TGCGCCAGCAGCCAAGAGAGCTATTCCTACAATGAGCAGTTCTTC.

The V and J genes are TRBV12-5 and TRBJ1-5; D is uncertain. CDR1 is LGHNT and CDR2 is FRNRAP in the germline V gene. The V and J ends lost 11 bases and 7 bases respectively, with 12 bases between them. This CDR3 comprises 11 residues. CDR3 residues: CALTNWQPQHF. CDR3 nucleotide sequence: TGTGCTTTGACGAATTGGCAGCCCCAGCATTTT.

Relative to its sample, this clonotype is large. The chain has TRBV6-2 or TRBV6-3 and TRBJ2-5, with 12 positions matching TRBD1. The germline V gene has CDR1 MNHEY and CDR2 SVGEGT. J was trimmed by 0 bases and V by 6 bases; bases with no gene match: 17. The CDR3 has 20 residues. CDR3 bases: TGTGCCAGCAGGGGCACCAGGGGACAGGGGGCGAATCCGTACCAAGAGACCCAGTACTTC. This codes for CASRGTRGQGANPYQETQYF.

The CDR3 coding sequence is TGTGCCAGCTCACCACGAGAGGGGACTATCTATGGCTACACCTTC. Protein: CASSPREGTIYGYTF. V is TRBV18 and J is TRBJ1-2; a weak D match, TRBD1 (5 bases). Trimming removed 1 base from V and 4 bases from J, with 13 bases in between. The CDR3 contains 15 residues. Germline CDR1 reads KGHSH; CDR2 reads LQKENI.

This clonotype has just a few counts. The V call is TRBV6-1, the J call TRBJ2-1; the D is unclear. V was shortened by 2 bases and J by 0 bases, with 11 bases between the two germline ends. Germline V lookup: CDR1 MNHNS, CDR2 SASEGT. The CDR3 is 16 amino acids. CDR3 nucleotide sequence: TGTGCCAGCAGTGAATCGGTCAGCCGCTCCTACAATGAGCAGTTCTTC. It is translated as CASSESVSRSYNEQFF.

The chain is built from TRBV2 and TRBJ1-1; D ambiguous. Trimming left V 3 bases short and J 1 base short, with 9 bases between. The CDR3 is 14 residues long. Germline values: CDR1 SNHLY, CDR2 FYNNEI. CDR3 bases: TGTGCCAGCAGTGACCTTGGAGGGAACACTGAAGCTTTCTTT. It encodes CASSDLGGNTEAFF.

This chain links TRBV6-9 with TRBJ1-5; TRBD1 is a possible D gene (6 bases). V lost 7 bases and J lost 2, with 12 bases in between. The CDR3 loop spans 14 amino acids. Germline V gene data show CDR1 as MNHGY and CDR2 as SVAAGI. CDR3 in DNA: TGTGCCAGCACTTCCGAGGGGGGCAATCAGCCCCAGCATTTT. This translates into CASTSEGGNQPQHF.

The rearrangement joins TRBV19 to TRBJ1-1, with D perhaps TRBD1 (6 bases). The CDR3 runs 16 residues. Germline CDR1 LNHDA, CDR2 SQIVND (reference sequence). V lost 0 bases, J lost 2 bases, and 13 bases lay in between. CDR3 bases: TGTGCCAGTAGTATAGAAGTGAGGGGGGGAAACACTGAAGCTTTCTTT. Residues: CASSIEVRGGNTEAFF.

CDR3 region: CASSLEGTIYEQYF. The CDR3 DNA reads TGTGCCAGCAGCTTAGAGGGTACAATCTACGAGCAGTACTTC. The chain links TRBV7-9 to TRBJ2-7; D is unclear. CDR3 length equals 14 residues. V was clipped by 1 base and J by 3 bases, with 10 bases between them. CDR1 SEHNR and CDR2 FQNEAQ come from the germline V gene (reference sequence). Full variable domain (missing parts from reference TRBV7-9 and TRBJ2-7): DTGVSQNPRHKITKRGQNVTFRCDPISEHNRLYWYRQTLGQGPEFLTYFQNEAQLEKSRLLSDRFSAERPKGSFSTLEIQRTEQGDSAMYLCASSLEGTIYEQYFGPGTRLTVT.

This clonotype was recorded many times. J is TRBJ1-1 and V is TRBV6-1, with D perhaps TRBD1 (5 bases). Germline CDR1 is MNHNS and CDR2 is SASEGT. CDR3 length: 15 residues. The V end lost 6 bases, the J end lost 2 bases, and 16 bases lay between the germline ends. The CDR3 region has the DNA TGTGCCAGCAGCCCTACCGACAGATCAAACACTGAAGCTTTCTTT. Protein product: CASSPTDRSNTEAFF.

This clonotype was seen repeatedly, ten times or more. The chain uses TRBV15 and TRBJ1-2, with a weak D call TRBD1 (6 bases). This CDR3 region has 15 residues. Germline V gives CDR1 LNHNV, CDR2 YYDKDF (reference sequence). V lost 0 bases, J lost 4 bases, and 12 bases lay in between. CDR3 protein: CATSRESQGIYGYTF. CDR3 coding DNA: TGTGCCACCAGCAGAGAGTCTCAGGGGATCTATGGCTACACCTTC.

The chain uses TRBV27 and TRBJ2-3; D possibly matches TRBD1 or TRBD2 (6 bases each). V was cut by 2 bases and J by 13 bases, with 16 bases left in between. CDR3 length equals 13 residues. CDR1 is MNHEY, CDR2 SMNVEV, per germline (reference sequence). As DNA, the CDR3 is TGTGCCAGCAGTTTAGTTTTGACGGGGGCGGAGTATTTT. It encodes CASSLVLTGAEYF.

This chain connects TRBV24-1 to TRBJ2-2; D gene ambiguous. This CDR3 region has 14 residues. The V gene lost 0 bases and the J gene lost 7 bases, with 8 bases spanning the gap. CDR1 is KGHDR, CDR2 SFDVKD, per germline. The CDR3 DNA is TGTGCCACCAGTGATTTGAGGGCTAGCGGGGAGCTGTTTTTT. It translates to CATSDLRASGELFF.

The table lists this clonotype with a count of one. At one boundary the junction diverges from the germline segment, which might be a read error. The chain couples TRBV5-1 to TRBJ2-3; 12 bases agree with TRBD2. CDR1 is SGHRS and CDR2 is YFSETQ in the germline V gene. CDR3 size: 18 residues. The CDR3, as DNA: TGTGCCAGCAGCCAAGCTAGCGGGGGGGCGAGAAGAACAGATACGCAGTATTTT. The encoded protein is CASSQASGGARRTDTQYF. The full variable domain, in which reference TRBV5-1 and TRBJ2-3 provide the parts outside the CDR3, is KAGVTQTPRYLIKTRGQQVTLSCSPISGHRSVSWYQQTPGQGLQFLFEYFSETQRNKGNFPGRFSGRQFSNSRSEMNVSTLELGDSALYLCASSQASGGARRTDTQYFGPGTRLTVL.

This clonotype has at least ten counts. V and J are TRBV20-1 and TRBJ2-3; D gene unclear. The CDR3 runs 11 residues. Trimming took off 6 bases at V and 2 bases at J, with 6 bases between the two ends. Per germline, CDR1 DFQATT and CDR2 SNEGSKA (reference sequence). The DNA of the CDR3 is TGCAGTGCCGGAGACACAGATACGCAGTATTTT. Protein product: CSAGDTDTQYF.

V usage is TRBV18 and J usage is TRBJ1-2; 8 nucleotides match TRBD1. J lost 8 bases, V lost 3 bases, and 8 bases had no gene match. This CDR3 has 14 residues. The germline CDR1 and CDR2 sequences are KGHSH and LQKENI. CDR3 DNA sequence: TGTGCCAGCTCACCCCAAAAGGACAGGGACGGCTACACCTTC. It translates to CASSPQKDRDGYTF. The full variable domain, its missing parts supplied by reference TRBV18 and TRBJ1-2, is NAGVMQNPRHLVRRRGQEARLRCSPMKGHSHVYWYRQLPEEGLKFMVYLQKENIIDESGMPKERFSAEFPKEGPSILRIQQVVRGDSAAYFCASSPQKDRDGYTFGSGTRLTVV.

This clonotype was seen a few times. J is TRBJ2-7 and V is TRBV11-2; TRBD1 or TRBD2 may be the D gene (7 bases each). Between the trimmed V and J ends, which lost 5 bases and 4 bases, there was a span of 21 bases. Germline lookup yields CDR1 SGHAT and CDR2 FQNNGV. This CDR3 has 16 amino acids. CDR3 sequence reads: CASSPSSGTEKYEQYF. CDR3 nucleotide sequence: TGTGCCAGCAGCCCGAGCAGCGGGACAGAAAAATACGAGCAGTACTTC.

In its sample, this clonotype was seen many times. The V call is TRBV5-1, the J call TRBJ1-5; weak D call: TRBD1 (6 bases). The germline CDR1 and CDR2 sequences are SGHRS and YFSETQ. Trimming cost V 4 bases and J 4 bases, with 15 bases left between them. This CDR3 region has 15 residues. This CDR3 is CASSGRQVGNQPQHF. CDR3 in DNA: TGCGCCAGCAGCGGGAGACAGGTTGGGAATCAGCCCCAGCATTTT.

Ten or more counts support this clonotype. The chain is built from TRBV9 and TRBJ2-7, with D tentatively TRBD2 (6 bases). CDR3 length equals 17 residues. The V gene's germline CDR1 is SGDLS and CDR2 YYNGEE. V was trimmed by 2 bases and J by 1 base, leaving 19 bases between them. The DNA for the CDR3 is TGTGCCAGCAGCGTTGGAGCGGGCGGTGGTGTGTCCTACGAGCAGTACTTC. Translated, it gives CASSVGAGGGVSYEQYF.

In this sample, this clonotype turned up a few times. The DNA of the CDR3 is TGTGCCAGCAGTGCAAGTGACAGGGGGGCACAGCCCCAGCATTTT. As protein: CASSASDRGAQPQHF. This sequence joins TRBV6-1 and TRBJ1-5, with 9 bases lining up with TRBD1. This CDR3 contains 15 residues. CDR1 MNHNS and CDR2 SASEGT come from the germline V gene. V trimming: 4 bases; J trimming: 7 bases; junction bases outside the gene matches: 8.

CDR3 sequence (DNA): TGTGCCAGCAGCCAACTCTTTAGCTCCTACAATGAGCAGTTCTTC. The encoded protein is CASSQLFSSYNEQFF. The chain joins TRBV3-1 to TRBJ2-1; D gene ambiguous. V was trimmed by 2 bases and J by 0 bases, leaving 8 bases between them. Germline V lookup: CDR1 LGHDT, CDR2 YNNKEL (reference sequence). CDR3 length equals 15 residues.

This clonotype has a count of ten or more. The CDR3 spells CASSLAGKETQYF. In DNA, the CDR3 is TGTGCCAGCAGCTTAGCAGGGAAAGAGACCCAGTACTTC. The V call is TRBV7-6, the J call TRBJ2-5; no firm D call. The CDR3 spans 13 residues. CDR1 and CDR2 from the germline V gene are SGHVS and FNYEAQ. V lost 0 bases, J lost 3 bases, and 5 bases lay in between.

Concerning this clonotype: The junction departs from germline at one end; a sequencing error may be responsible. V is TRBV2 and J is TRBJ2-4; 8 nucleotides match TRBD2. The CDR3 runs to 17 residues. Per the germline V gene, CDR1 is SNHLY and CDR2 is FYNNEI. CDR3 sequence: CASSEIAGKLAKNVQYF. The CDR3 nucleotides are TGTGCCAGCAGTGAGATAGCGGGGAAGCTAGCCAAAAACGTTCAGTACTTC. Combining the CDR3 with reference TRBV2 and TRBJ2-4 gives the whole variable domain EPEVTQTPSHQVTQMGQEVILRCVPISNHLYFYWYRQILGQKVEFLVSFYNNEISEKSEIFDDQFSVERPDGSNFTLKIRSTKLEDSAMYFCASSEIAGKLAKNVQYFGAGTRLSVL.

The CDR3 reads CASSAGPQDTQYF. Written as DNA, the CDR3 is TGTGCCAGCAGCGCGGGACCCCAGGATACGCAGTATTTT. The genes are TRBV7-9 and TRBJ2-3; D perhaps matches TRBD2 (6 bases). The V gene lost 5 bases and the J gene lost 6 bases, with 12 bases spanning the gap. Germline assignment: CDR1 SEHNR and CDR2 FQNEAQ (reference sequence). CDR3 length equals 13 residues.

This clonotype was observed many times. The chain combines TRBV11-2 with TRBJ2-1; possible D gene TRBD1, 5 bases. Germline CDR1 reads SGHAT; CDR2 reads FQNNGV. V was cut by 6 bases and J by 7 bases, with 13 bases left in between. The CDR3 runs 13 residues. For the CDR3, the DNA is TGTGCCAGCAGACAGTTACAGGAGAATGAGCAGTTCTTC. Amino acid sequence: CASRQLQENEQFF.

CDR3 residues: CASSWQGAGEAFF. For the CDR3, the DNA is TGTGCCAGCAGTTGGCAGGGGGCGGGTGAAGCTTTCTTT. The chain is built from TRBV27 and TRBJ1-1; 8 nucleotides align to TRBD1. Germline trimming cut 4 bases from V and 7 bases from J; bases unmatched to any gene: 5. Per the germline V gene, CDR1 is MNHEY and CDR2 is SMNVEV (reference sequence). The CDR3 totals 13 residues.

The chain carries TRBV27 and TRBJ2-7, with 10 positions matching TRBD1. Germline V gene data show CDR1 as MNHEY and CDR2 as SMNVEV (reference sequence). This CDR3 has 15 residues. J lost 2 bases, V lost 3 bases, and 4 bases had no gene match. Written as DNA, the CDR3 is TGTGCCAGCAGTTTGTGGGGACAGGGGCCCTACGAGCAGTACTTC. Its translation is CASSLWGQGPYEQYF.

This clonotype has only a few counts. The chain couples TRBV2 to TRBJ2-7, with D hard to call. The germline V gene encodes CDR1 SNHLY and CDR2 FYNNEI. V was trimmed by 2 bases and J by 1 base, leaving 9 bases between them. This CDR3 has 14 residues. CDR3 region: CASSEYGVSYEQYF. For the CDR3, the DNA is TGTGCCAGCAGTGAATATGGGGTTTCCTACGAGCAGTACTTC.

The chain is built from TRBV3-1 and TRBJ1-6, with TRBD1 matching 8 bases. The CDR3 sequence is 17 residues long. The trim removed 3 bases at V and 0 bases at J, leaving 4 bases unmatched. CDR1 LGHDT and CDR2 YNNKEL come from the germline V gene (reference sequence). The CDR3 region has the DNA TGTGCCAGCAGCCAGGACAGGGTGAGCTCCTATAATTCACCCCTCCACTTT. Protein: CASSQDRVSSYNSPLHF.

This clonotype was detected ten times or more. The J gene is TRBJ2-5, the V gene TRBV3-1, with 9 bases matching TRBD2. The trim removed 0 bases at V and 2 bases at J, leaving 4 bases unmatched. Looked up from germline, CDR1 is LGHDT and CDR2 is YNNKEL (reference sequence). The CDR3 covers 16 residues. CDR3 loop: CASSQEVRGGQETQYF. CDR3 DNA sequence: TGTGCCAGCAGCCAAGAGGTGCGGGGGGGACAAGAGACCCAGTACTTC.

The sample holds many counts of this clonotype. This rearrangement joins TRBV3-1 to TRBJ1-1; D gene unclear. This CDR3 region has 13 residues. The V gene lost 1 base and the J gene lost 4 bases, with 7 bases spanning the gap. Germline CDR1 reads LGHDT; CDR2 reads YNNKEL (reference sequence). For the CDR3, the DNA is TGTGCCAGCAGCCAAGGGTATGGCACTGAAGCTTTCTTT. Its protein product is CASSQGYGTEAFF.

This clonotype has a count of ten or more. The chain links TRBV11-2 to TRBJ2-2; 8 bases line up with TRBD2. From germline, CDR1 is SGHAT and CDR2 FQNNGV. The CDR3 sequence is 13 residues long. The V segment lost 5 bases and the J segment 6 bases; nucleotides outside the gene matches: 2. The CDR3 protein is CASSRGGAGELFF. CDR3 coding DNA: TGTGCCAGCAGCCGGGGGGGGGCCGGGGAGCTGTTTTTT.